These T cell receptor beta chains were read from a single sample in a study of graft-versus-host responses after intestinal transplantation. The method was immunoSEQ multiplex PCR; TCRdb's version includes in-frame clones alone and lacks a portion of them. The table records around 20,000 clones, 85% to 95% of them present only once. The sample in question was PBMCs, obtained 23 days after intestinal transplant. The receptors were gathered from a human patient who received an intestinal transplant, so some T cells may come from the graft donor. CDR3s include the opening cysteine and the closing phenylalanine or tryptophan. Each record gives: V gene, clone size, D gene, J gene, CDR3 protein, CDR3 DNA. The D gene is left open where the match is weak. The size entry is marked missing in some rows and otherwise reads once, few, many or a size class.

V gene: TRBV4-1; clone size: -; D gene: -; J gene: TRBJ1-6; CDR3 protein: CASSQGRNSPLHF; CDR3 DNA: TGCGCCAGCAGCCAAGGACGGAATTCACCCCTCCACTTT
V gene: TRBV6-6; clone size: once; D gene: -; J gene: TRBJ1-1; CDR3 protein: CATHGNTEAFF; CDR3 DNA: TGTGCCACACACGGGAACACTGAAGCTTTCTTT
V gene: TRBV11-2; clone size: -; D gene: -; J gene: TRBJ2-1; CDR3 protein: CASSPAGTTYNEQFF; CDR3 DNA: TGTGCCAGCAGCCCCGCCGGGACCACCTACAATGAGCAGTTCTTC
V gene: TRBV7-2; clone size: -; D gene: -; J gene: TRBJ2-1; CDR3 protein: CASSLALSAGAGQFF; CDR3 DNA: TGTGCCAGCAGCTTAGCGCTTAGCGCCGGAGCTGGGCAGTTCTTC
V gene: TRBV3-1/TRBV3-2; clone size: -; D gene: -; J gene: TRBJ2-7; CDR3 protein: CASSPEQYF; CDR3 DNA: TGTGCCAGCAGCCCAGAGCAGTACTTC
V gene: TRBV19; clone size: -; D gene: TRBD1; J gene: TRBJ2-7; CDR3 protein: CASNPRGTGDEQYF; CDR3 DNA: TGTGCCAGTAACCCGCGCGGGACAGGGGACGAGCAGTACTTC
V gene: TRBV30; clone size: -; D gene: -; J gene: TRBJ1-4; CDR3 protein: CAWIGDGTEKLFF; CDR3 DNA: TGTGCCTGGATAGGAGACGGAACTGAAAAACTGTTTTTT
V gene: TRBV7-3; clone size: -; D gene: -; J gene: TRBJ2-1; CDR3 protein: CASSLSGSGNNEQFF; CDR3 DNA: TGTGCCAGCAGCTTAAGCGGCTCGGGAAACAATGAGCAGTTCTTC
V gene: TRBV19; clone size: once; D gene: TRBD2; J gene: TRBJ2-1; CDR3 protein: CATAVIGGGDNEQFF; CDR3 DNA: TGTGCCACCGCGGTTATTGGGGGAGGGGACAATGAGCAGTTCTTC
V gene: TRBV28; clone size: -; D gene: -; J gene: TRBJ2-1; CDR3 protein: CASSPLASHEQFF; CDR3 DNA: TGTGCCAGCAGCCCTCTAGCGTCGCATGAGCAGTTCTTC
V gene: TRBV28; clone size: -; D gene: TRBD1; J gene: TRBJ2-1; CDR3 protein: CASSSRTGKDEQFF; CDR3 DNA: TGTGCCAGCAGTTCCCGGACAGGGAAGGATGAGCAGTTCTTC
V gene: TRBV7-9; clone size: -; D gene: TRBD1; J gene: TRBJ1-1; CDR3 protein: CASSSSPGTGDVSTEAFF; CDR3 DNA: TGTGCCAGCAGCTCGTCACCCGGGACAGGGGACGTATCCACTGAAGCTTTCTTT
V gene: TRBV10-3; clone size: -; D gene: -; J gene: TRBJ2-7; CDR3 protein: CAISDVGEQYF; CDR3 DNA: TGTGCCATCAGTGATGTCGGAGAGCAGTACTTC
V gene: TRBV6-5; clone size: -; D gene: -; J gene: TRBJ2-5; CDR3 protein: CASSYSGPRETQYF; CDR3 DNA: TGTGCCAGCAGTTACAGCGGCCCCAGGGAGACCCAGTACTTC
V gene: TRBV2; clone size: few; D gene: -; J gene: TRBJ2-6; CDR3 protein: CAPTRVSGANVLTF; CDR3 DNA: TGTGCCCCAACCAGGGTCTCTGGGGCCAACGTCCTGACTTTC
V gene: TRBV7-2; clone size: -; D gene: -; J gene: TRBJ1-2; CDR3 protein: CASSLVPQPDRSYGYTF; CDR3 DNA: TGTGCCAGCAGCTTAGTTCCACAGCCCGATAGGAGCTATGGCTACACCTTC
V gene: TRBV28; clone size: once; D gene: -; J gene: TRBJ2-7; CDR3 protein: CASSLSVRLEQYF; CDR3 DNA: TGTGCCAGCAGTCTTTCCGTACGTCTCGAGCAGTACTTC
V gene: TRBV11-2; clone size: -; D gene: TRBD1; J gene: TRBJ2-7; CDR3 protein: CASSSLDRGMYSYEQYF; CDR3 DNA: TGTGCCAGCAGCTCACTTGACAGGGGCATGTACTCCTACGAGCAGTACTTC
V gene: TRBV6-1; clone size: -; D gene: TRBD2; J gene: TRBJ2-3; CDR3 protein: CASSGLAGGNTDTQYF; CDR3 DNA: TGTGCCAGCAGTGGACTAGCGGGAGGGAACACAGATACGCAGTATTTT
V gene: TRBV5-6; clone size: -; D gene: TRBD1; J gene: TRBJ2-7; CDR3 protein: CASSFTGQGGYEQYF; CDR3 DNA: TGTGCCAGCAGCTTCACCGGACAGGGTGGCTACGAGCAGTACTTC
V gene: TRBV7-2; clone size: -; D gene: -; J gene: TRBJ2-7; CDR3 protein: CASSEETFHEQYF; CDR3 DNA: TGTGCCAGCAGCGAGGAGACTTTCCACGAGCAGTACTTC
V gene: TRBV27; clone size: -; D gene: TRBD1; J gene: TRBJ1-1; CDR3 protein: CASSHVGTGEMGAFF; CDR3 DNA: TGTGCCAGCAGTCACGTGGGGACAGGGGAAATGGGGGCTTTCTTT
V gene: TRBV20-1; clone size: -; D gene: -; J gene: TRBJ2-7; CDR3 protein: CSARDAYEQYF; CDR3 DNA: TGCAGTGCTAGAGATGCCTACGAGCAGTACTTC